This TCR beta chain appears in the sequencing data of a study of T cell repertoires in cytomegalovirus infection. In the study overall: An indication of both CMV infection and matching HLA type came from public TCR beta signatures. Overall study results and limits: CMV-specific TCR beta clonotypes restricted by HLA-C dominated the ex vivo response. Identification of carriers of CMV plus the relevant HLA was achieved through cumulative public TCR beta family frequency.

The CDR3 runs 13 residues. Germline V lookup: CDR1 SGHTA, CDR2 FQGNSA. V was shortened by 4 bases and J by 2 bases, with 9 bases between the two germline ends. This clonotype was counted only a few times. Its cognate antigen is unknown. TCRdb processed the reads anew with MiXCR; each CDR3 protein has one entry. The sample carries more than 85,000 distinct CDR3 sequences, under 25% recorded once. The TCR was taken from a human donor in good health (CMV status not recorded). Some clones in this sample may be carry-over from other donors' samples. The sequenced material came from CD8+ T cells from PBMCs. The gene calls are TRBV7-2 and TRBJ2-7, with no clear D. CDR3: CASSWAATYEQYF. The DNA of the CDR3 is TGTGCCAGCAGCTGGGCAGCTACCTACGAGCAGTACTTC.